These T cell receptor beta chains were read from a single sample in a study of human T cells and chemical hapten exposure. TCRdb redid the calling of the RACE reads with MiXCR, one entry per CDR3 protein. The sample has around 180,000 distinct CDR3 sequences, around 30% seen once. Specimen: whole blood, collected in connection with sensitization to the hapten diphenylcyclopropenone (DPC). These receptors all stem from a woman younger than 45 with alopecia areata. Some clones in this sample may be carry-over from other donors' samples. CDR3s include the opening cysteine and the closing phenylalanine or tryptophan. The D gene is left open where the match is weak. Part of the rows lack a size; the others show once, few, many or a class for expanded clones.

V gene	J gene	clone size	D gene	CDR3 DNA	CDR3 protein
TRBV7-2	TRBJ2-7	few	TRBD2	TGTGCCAGCAGCTTAGATGGGGGGGGATACTACGAGCAGTACTTC	CASSLDGGGYYEQYF
TRBV27	TRBJ1-1	few	NA	TGTGCCAGCAGACTGACAGCAGGAATTGTCACTGAAGCTTTCTTT	CASRLTAGIVTEAFF
TRBV4-3	TRBJ2-1	NA	NA	TGCGCCAGCAGCCCCGTCTTAACTCAGGCCGCCGGCAATGAGCAGTTCTTC	CASSPVLTQAAGNEQFF
TRBV28	TRBJ1-2	few	NA	TGTGCCAGCCACGGACAGCCCTATGGCTACACCTTC	CASHGQPYGYTF
TRBV18	TRBJ1-2	few	NA	TGTGCCAGCTCACCTAACGAGATCTATGGCTACACCTTC	CASSPNEIYGYTF
TRBV10-2	TRBJ1-2	NA	NA	TGCGCCAGCATCGGGGCATCCTATGGCTACACCTTC	CASIGASYGYTF
TRBV29-1	TRBJ1-3	NA	TRBD1	TGCAGCGTCGCACTTACAGGGGCGGCTGGAAACACCATATATTTT	CSVALTGAAGNTIYF
TRBV28	TRBJ2-7	NA	TRBD1	TGTGCCAGCAGTTTAATAGGGACAGGATCCTCCTACGAGCAGTACTTC	CASSLIGTGSSYEQYF
TRBV5-8	TRBJ1-1	NA	NA	TGTGCCAGCAGCTTGTTAGGGGCCAGCCGCGGCACTGAAGCTTTCTTT	CASSLLGASRGTEAFF
TRBV7-2	TRBJ2-5	NA	NA	TGTGCCAGCAGCCCCCCCAACCAAGAGACCCAGTACTTC	CASSPPNQETQYF
TRBV3-1	TRBJ2-3	NA	NA	TGTGCCAGCAGCCAAGGGGTTGGGAAAGATACGCAGTATTTT	CASSQGVGKDTQYF
TRBV29-1	TRBJ2-5	few	TRBD2	TGCAGCGTGGGGGACTACCGGCAAGAGACCCAGTACTTC	CSVGDYRQETQYF
TRBV7-2	TRBJ2-5	NA	TRBD2	TGTGCCAGCAGCTTTACTAGCGGGGGACCTCATGTTGAGACCCAGTACTTC	CASSFTSGGPHVETQYF
TRBV28	TRBJ2-5	few	NA	TGTGCCAGCAGCCCTCTCGTGGGGGACGGAGAGACCCAGTACTTC	CASSPLVGDGETQYF
TRBV6-2/TRBV6-3	TRBJ1-6	NA	NA	TGTGCCAGCAGTTACTACTGGCCCCAGATGAATTCATCCCTCCACTTT	CASSYYWPQMNSSLHF